These T cell receptor beta chains were read from a single sample in a study of tumor and adjacent non-tumor tissue in lung cancer. Via MiXCR, TCRdb re-called the multiplex PCR reads, giving one row per CDR3 protein. The sample holds around 40,000 distinct CDR3 sequences, 60% seen once. Sequencing was carried out using distant non-tumor lung tissue. These receptors all come from a middle-aged man with non-small cell lung cancer. Each CDR3 is given with its conserved first and last residue. The D gene is left open where the match is weak. Some rows mark clone size as missing; the rest say once, few, many or name a class of expanded clone.

size: many
D: NA
J: TRBJ2-1
V: TRBV28
CDR3: CASSLGRPYNEQFF
DNA: TGTGCCAGCAGTTTAGGGCGGCCCTACAATGAGCAGTTCTTC

size: NA
D: NA
J: TRBJ2-3
V: TRBV13
CDR3: CASSHLLTVTRYF
DNA: TGTGCCAGCAGCCACCTCCTCACAGTTACGCGGTATTTT

size: NA
D: TRBD1
J: TRBJ2-5
V: TRBV20-1
CDR3: CSTRDSIQETQYF
DNA: TGCAGTACTAGGGACAGTATACAAGAGACCCAGTACTTC

size: NA
D: NA
J: TRBJ2-1
V: TRBV30
CDR3: CAWSTGSAYSEQFF
DNA: TGTGCCTGGAGCACCGGGTCAGCCTACAGTGAGCAGTTCTTC

size: few
D: NA
J: TRBJ2-1
V: TRBV29-1
CDR3: CSVEKARDNEQFF
DNA: TGTAGCGTTGAAAAAGCCAGGGACAATGAGCAGTTCTTC

size: many
D: NA
J: TRBJ2-2
V: TRBV20-1
CDR3: CSARQNTGELFF
DNA: TGCAGTGCTAGACAGAACACCGGGGAGCTGTTTTTT

size: NA
D: TRBD2
J: TRBJ2-5
V: TRBV4-1
CDR3: CASTRGRKVAGEETQYF
DNA: TGCGCCAGCACCCGAGGGAGGAAGGTAGCGGGGGAAGAGACCCAATACTTC

size: few
D: NA
J: TRBJ2-7
V: TRBV5-6
CDR3: CASSFGVNEQYF
DNA: TGTGCCAGCAGCTTTGGGGTAAACGAGCAGTACTTC

size: NA
D: TRBD1
J: TRBJ2-7
V: TRBV5-4
CDR3: CASSLVEQGAYEQYF
DNA: TGTGCCAGCAGTTTAGTGGAACAGGGGGCGTACGAGCAGTACTTC

size: many
D: TRBD1
J: TRBJ2-4
V: TRBV30
CDR3: CAWSVPRGTKNIQYF
DNA: TGTGCCTGGAGTGTACCCAGGGGGACCAAAAACATTCAGTACTTC

size: few
D: TRBD2
J: TRBJ2-7
V: TRBV20-1
CDR3: CSARDRASGGAGNEQYF
DNA: TGCAGTGCTAGAGATAGAGCTAGCGGGGGGGCCGGGAACGAGCAGTACTTC

size: NA
D: TRBD2
J: TRBJ2-7
V: TRBV10-2
CDR3: CVTSGEGYKQYF
DNA: TGCGTCACATCGGGGGAGGGCTACAAGCAGTACTTC

size: NA
D: NA
J: TRBJ2-1
V: TRBV20-1
CDR3: CSARGNLNEQFF
DNA: TGCAGTGCTAGGGGTAACTTAAATGAGCAGTTCTTC

size: many
D: TRBD1
J: TRBJ2-3
V: TRBV2
CDR3: CASILGQGTDTQYF
DNA: TGTGCCAGCATCTTAGGACAGGGCACAGATACGCAGTATTTT

size: once
D: NA
J: TRBJ2-3
V: TRBV30
CDR3: CAWTGGGSTYTQYF
DNA: TGTGCCTGGACCGGGGGAGGAAGCACATATACGCAGTATTTT